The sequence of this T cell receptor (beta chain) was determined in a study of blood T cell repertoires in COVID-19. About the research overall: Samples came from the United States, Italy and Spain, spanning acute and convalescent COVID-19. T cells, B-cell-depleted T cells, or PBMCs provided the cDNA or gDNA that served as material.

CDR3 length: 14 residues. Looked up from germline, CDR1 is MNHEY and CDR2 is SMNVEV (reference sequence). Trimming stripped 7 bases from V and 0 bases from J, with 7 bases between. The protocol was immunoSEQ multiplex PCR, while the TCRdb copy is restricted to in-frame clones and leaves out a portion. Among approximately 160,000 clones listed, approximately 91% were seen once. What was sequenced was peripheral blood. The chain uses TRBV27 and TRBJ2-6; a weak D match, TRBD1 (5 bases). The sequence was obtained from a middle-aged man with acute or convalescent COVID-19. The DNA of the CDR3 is TGTGCCAGCACCGACAGCTCTGGGGCCAACGTCCTGACTTTC. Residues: CASTDSSGANVLTF.